The clone carrying this T cell receptor (beta chain) was seen a handful of times. TCRdb itself ran the 5' RACE reads through MiXCR, one entry per CDR3 protein. The sample consists of around 410,000 distinct CDR3 sequences, 23% of them appearing once. The data were obtained in a study of T-cell memory formation after mild COVID-19. Germline V gives CDR1 SGHAT, CDR2 FQNNGV. Trimming took 6 bases from V and 3 from J, leaving 9 bases between them. CDR3 length: 12 amino acids. Input material: PBMCs or a T cell subset sorted from them (not recorded which). The J gene is TRBJ2-7, the V gene TRBV11-2, with D possibly TRBD1 on 6 matching bases. The TCR was taken from an adult woman who had mild COVID-19 (a few samples of this study predate the infection). Cell type and time point are not known. The CDR3 bases are TGTGCCAGCAGGACAGGCTACTACGAGCAGTACTTC. It yields the protein CASRTGYYEQYF.